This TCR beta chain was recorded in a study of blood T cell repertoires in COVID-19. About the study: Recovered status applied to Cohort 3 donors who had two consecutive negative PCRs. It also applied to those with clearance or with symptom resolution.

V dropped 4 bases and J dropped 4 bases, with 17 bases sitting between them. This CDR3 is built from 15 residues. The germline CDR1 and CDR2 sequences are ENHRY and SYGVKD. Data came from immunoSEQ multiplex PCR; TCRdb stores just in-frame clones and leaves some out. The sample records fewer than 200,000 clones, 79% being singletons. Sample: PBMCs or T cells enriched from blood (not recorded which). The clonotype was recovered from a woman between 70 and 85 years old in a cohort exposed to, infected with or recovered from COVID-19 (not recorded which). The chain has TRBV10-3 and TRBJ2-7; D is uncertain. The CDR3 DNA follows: TGTGCCATCAGTGCTGCGCAGCGAGAAAGTTACGAGCAGTACTTC. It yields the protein CAISAAQRESYEQYF.